This TCR beta chain was sequenced for a study of OX40 agonist ivuxolimab in advanced cancers. Here immunoSEQ multiplex PCR was the method, and the copy in TCRdb shows in-frame clones only, minus some. Here the sample spans about 22,000 clones, about 90% being singletons. Germline CDR1 is LNHDA and CDR2 is SQIVND (reference sequence). CDR3 length: 17 residues. The ends lost 2 bases at V and 4 bases at J; junction bases unmatched: 7. The TCR sequence derives from an adult with an advanced solid tumor such as melanoma, head and neck, liver or kidney cancer. The sample here was CD4+ or CD8+ T cells sorted from blood, taken in a trial of the OX40 agonist ivuxolimab. The V and J genes are TRBV19 and TRBJ2-1, with 11 nucleotides matching TRBD2. The CDR3 here is CASSITSGSVSYNEQFF. CDR3 nucleotides: TGTGCCAGTAGTATAACTAGCGGGAGTGTTTCTTACAATGAGCAGTTCTTC.